This TCR beta chain was identified in a study of blood T cell repertoires in COVID-19. Study summary: Acute and convalescent COVID-19 samples came from the United States, Italy and Spain. From T cells, B-cell-depleted T cells, or PBMCs came the material, which was cDNA or gDNA.

The germline gives CDR1 KGHDR, CDR2 SFDVKD. This CDR3 is built from 17 residues. J lost 2 bases, V lost 4 bases, and 11 bases had no gene match. As processed by the authors: From reference gene primer amplification, estimates of nucleated cell counts were derived. TCRdb's table, derived via immunoSEQ multiplex PCR, lists solely in-frame clones and lacks some. V and J calls and clone size are copied from that table; D and trimming were computed from the DNA. Found here are roughly 100,000 clones, 80% to 90% of them singletons; the top ten hold less than 10%. The sequence came from a man aged 35 to 55 with active or convalescent COVID-19. The chain combines TRBV24-1 with TRBJ2-5, with 8 bases aligning to TRBD1. Sequencing was carried out using peripheral blood. This CDR3 is CATSEGRGRTQQETQYF. CDR3 bases: TGTGCCACCAGTGAGGGCAGGGGGCGAACCCAGCAAGAGACCCAGTACTTC.